This T cell receptor (beta chain) was found in a study of T cells in Graves' hyperthyroidism and ophthalmopathy. General observations from the study: A model built on 13 V-J features separated ophthalmopathy from stable hyperthyroidism. Peripheral blood also featured most of the thyroid clonotypes expanded above 0.001.

Regions amplified from RNA transcripts were the TCR beta CDR3 regions. With the HTBI primer set, the TCR CDR3 went through a first round of RT-PCR. TCRdb re-analysed the multiplex PCR reads in MiXCR, keeping a single row per CDR3 protein. The sample carries roughly 840,000 distinct CDR3 sequences, roughly 40% recorded once. CDR3 length: 13 amino acids. Looked up from germline, CDR1 is SEHNR and CDR2 is FQNEAQ (reference sequence). The hyperthyroidism patients had all been newly diagnosed, and their disease duration was under 2 months. Their ages ranged from 18 to 65 years. As to this clonotype: What it recognizes is unknown.

The TCR sequence derives from a man aged 18 to 29 with Graves' hyperthyroidism. The chain joins TRBV7-9 to TRBJ2-1; D unclear. Gene TRBJ2-7 matches the end of the DNA better, so the J call may be wrong. The sequenced material came from blood. As DNA, the CDR3 is TGTGCCAGCGCGGCGAGCTCCTACAATGAGCAGTACTTC. Translation: CASAASSYNEQYF.